Presented here are 9 T cell receptor beta chains from one specimen sequenced in a study of T cell responses to AZD1222 COVID-19 vaccine. Data came from immunoSEQ multiplex PCR; TCRdb stores just in-frame clones and leaves some out. The sample records around 150,000 clones, roughly 89% being singletons. The material was peripheral blood, obtained on day 0 of AZD1222 vaccination. These TCRs come from an adult in good health.

This clone was detected only once. This chain uses TRBV5-1 with TRBJ1-5; the D is unclear. Germline assignment: CDR1 SGHRS and CDR2 YFSETQ. CDR3 length: 15 amino acids. The V gene lost 0 bases and the J gene lost 4 bases, with 11 bases spanning the gap. The CDR3 region is CASSLAPSGNQPQHF. The CDR3 nucleotides are TGCGCCAGCAGCTTGGCCCCCTCTGGGAATCAGCCCCAGCATTTT.

This chain connects TRBV27 to TRBJ1-4, with D tentatively TRBD1 (6 bases). The CDR3 covers 16 residues. CDR1 is MNHEY, CDR2 SMNVEV, per germline (reference sequence). V lost 4 bases, J lost 2 bases, and 14 bases lay in between. For the CDR3, the DNA is TGTGCCAGCAGTTCATATAACAGGGAGACTAATGAAAAACTGTTTTTT. This gives the protein CASSSYNRETNEKLFF.

The chain uses TRBV18 and TRBJ2-2, with D tentatively TRBD1 or TRBD2 (5 bases each). V was cut by 3 bases and J by 2 bases, with 13 bases left in between. The V gene's germline CDR1 is KGHSH and CDR2 LQKENI. The CDR3 covers 16 residues. The CDR3, as DNA: TGTGCCAGCTCACCCGACAGCGCGGGTAACACCGGGGAGCTGTTTTTT. It codes for CASSPDSAGNTGELFF.

This clone was seen once. This chain links TRBV19 with TRBJ1-6, with 7 bases matching TRBD1. The V gene's germline CDR1 is LNHDA and CDR2 SQIVND (reference sequence). V gave up 3 bases and J gave up 5 bases; unmatched junction bases: 1. This CDR3 spans 14 amino acids. CDR3 protein: CASSMGQNNSPLHF. In DNA, the CDR3 is TGTGCCAGTAGTATGGGACAGAATAATTCACCCCTCCACTTT.

This clone was recorded only once. J is TRBJ2-3 and V is TRBV6-2 or TRBV6-3; 14 positions agree with TRBD2. Germline V gene sequence: CDR1 MNHEY, CDR2 SVGEGT. Trimming cost V 5 bases and J 4 bases; bases outside gene matches: 14. This CDR3 contains 19 residues. The CDR3: CASSDLGTSGSLRPDTQYF. The CDR3 DNA reads as TGTGCCAGCAGTGATCTTGGGACTAGCGGGAGTTTACGTCCAGATACGCAGTATTTT.

This clone was seen a handful of times. This chain uses TRBV11-2 with TRBJ1-5; D not resolved. Germline CDR1 is SGHAT and CDR2 is FQNNGV. The CDR3 sequence is 12 residues long. V dropped 4 bases and J dropped 7 bases, with 8 bases sitting between them. The CDR3 coding sequence is TGTGCCAGCAGCTCGGTGGGGCAGCCCCAGCATTTT. Translated: CASSSVGQPQHF.

This chain joins TRBV18 and TRBJ1-6, with 11 bases fitting TRBD1. Per germline, CDR1 KGHSH and CDR2 LQKENI. The CDR3 totals 16 residues. V lost 0 bases and J lost 10; bases outside the gene matches: 5. DNA for the CDR3: TGTGCCAGCTCACCACCCGGGACAGGGGGAAAGTCACCCCTCCACTTT. Its protein is CASSPPGTGGKSPLHF.

The rearrangement uses TRBV6-5 and TRBJ1-2; TRBD1 is a possible D gene (5 bases). Germline V gene lookup returns CDR1 MNHEY and CDR2 SVGAGI. CDR3 length: 14 amino acids. Trimming removed 2 bases at V and 5 bases at J, with 12 bases between. The CDR3 loop is CASSYGAVRYGYTF. CDR3 bases: TGTGCCAGCAGTTACGGGGCGGTCCGTTATGGCTACACCTTC.

This chain links TRBV10-1 with TRBJ2-3, with TRBD2 identical over 11 bases. This CDR3 spans 17 amino acids. Germline CDR1 is WNHNN and CDR2 is SYGVQD (reference sequence). The V segment lost 0 bases and the J segment 5 bases; nucleotides outside the gene matches: 7. The CDR3 reads CASSESRGTSGRDTQYF. The CDR3 coding sequence is TGCGCCAGCAGTGAGTCCCGGGGGACTAGCGGCCGAGATACGCAGTATTTT.